The sequence of this T cell receptor (beta chain) was determined in a study of T cells after posttransplantation cyclophosphamide. As for this clone: Its antigen is unidentified.

Cyclophosphamide on days +3 and +4 followed busulfan-fludarabine conditioning and a marrow graft. This table comes from immunoSEQ multiplex PCR, and its TCRdb copy is limited to in-frame clones, with some not included. Of some 19,000 clones in the sample, 65% to 75% were seen once. V was pared by 6 bases and J by 0 bases, with 3 bases of the junction left unmatched. The CDR3 contains 15 residues. Germline values: CDR1 SQVTM, CDR2 ANQGSEA. Study results and limitations: Recipient CMV seropositivity and CMV reactivation strongly tracked TRB clonality. TRB overlap between skin or GI tissue T cells and blood was limited. Donor CD8+ memory clones often dominated recipient blood repertoires at later times.

V and J are TRBV29-1 and TRBJ2-7; 15 bases are a match to TRBD2. Sequences were derived from PBMCs, sampled after an allogeneic stem cell transplant with post-transplant cyclophosphamide. This TCR derives from a male patient aged 25-45 years who received an allogeneic stem cell transplant from a related donor, was CMV-positive, and had acute GVHD only. Among the T cells, some may be from the graft donor. The CDR3 loop reads CSVAGLAGGSYEQYF. As DNA, the CDR3 is TGCAGCGTCGCGGGACTAGCGGGGGGCTCCTACGAGCAGTACTTC.